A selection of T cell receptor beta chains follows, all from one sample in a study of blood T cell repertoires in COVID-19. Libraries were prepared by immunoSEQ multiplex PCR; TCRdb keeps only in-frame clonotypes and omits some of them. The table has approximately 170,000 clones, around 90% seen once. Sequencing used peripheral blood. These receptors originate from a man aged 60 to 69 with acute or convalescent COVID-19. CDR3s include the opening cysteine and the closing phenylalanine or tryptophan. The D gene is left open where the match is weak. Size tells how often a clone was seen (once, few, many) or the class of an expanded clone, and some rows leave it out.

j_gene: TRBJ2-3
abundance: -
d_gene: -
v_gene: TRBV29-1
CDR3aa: CSVEDSGATDTQYF
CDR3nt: TGCAGCGTTGAAGATAGCGGAGCCACAGATACGCAGTATTTT

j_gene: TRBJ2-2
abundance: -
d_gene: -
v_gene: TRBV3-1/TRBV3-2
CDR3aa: CASSPSGDGELFF
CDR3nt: TGTGCCAGCAGTCCCTCCGGGGACGGGGAGCTGTTTTTT

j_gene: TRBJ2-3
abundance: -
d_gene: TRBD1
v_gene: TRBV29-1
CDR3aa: CSVGGTGGSGTDTQYF
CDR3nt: TGCAGCGTTGGGGGGACAGGGGGATCCGGCACAGATACGCAGTATTTT

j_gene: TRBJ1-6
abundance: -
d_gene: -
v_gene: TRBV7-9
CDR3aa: CASSSYDTDSPLHF
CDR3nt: TGTGCCAGCAGCTCATATGACACGGATTCACCCCTCCACTTT

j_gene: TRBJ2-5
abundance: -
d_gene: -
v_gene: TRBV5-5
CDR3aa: CASSLERTSETQYF
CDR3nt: TGTGCCAGCAGCTTGGAACGGACATCTGAGACCCAGTACTTC

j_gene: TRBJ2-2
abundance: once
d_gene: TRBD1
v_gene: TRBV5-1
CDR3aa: CASSAGTANTGELFF
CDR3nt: TGCGCCAGCAGCGCCGGGACAGCGAACACCGGGGAGCTGTTTTTT

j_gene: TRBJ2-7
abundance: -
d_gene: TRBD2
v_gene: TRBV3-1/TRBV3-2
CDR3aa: CASSQVHSGSLHEQYF
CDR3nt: TGTGCCAGCAGCCAAGTCCATAGCGGGAGTCTCCACGAGCAGTACTTC

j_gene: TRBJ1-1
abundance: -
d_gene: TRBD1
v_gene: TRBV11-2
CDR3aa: CASSRQGNYEAFF
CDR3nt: TGTGCCAGCAGCCGACAGGGGAATTATGAAGCTTTCTTT

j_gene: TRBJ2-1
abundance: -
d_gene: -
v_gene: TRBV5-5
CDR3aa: CASSSMPPGQGWEDEQFF
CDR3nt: TGTGCCAGCAGCTCGATGCCCCCGGGGCAAGGGTGGGAGGATGAGCAGTTCTTC

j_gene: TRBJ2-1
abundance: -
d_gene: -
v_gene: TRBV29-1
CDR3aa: CSVEGGVYNEQFF
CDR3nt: TGCAGCGTTGAGGGCGGGGTCTACAATGAGCAGTTCTTC

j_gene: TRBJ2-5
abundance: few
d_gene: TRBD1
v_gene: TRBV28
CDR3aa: CASKGQHQETQYF
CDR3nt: TGTGCCAGCAAGGGACAGCACCAAGAGACCCAGTACTTC

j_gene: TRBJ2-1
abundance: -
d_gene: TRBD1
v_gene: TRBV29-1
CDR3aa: CSVEKGARGNEQFF
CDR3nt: TGCAGCGTTGAAAAGGGGGCCCGCGGCAATGAGCAGTTCTTC

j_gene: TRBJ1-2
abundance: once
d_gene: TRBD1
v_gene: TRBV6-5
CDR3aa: CASSYSTKTGGGYTF
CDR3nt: TGTGCCAGCAGTTACTCTACGAAGACAGGGGGAGGCTACACCTTC

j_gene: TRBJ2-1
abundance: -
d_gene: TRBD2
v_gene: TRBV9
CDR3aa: CASSASGTSRNEQFF
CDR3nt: TGTGCCAGCAGCGCCTCCGGGACTAGCCGAAATGAGCAGTTCTTC

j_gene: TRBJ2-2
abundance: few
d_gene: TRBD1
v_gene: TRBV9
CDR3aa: CASSGQGETGELFF
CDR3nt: TGTGCCAGCAGCGGACAGGGCGAGACCGGGGAGCTGTTTTTT

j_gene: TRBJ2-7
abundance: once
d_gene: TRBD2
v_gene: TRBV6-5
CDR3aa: CASSYKTSGPYEQYF
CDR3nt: TGTGCCAGCAGTTACAAGACTAGCGGTCCCTACGAGCAGTACTTC

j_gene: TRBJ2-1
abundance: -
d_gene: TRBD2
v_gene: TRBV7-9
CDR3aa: CASSHRTSGGDNEQFF
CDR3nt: TGTGCCAGCAGCCACCGGACTAGCGGGGGGGACAATGAGCAGTTCTTC

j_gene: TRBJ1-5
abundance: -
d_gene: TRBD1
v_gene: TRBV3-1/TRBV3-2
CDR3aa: CASSPGTGGSGQPQHF
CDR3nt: TGTGCCAGCAGCCCCGGGACAGGGGGCTCGGGTCAGCCCCAGCATTTT

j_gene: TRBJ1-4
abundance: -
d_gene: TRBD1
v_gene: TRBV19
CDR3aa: CASSASGTAVKLFF
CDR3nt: TGTGCCAGTAGTGCCTCAGGGACAGCGGTAAAACTGTTTTTT

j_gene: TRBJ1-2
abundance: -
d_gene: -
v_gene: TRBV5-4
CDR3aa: CASSAGTNRASYGYTF
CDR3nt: TGTGCCAGCAGCGCCGGGACAAACAGGGCCAGCTATGGCTACACCTTC

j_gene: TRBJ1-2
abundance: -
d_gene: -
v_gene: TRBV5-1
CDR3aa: CASSLGLGYGYTF
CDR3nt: TGCGCCAGCAGCCTAGGACTAGGGTATGGCTACACCTTC

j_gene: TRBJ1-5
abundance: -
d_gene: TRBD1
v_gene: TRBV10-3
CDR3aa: CAISGQGDGQPQHF
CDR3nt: TGTGCCATCAGTGGGCAGGGGGACGGTCAGCCCCAGCATTTT

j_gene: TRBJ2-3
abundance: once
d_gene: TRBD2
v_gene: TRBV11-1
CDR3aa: CASSLEGREATDTQYF
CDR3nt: TGTGCCAGCAGCTTAGAGGGCCGGGAGGCCACAGATACGCAGTATTTT

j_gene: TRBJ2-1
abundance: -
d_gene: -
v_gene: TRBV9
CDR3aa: CASSVGLADYNEQFF
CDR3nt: TGTGCCAGCAGCGTAGGGCTAGCAGATTACAATGAGCAGTTCTTC

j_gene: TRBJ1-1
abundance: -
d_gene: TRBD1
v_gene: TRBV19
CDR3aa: CASSIRGDSRNTEAFF
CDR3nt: TGTGCCAGTAGTATAAGGGGGGACAGCCGGAACACTGAAGCTTTCTTT

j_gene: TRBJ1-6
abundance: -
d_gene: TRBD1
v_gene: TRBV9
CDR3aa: CASSPGTADSPLHF
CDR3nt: TGTGCCAGCAGCCCAGGGACAGCTGATTCACCCCTCCACTTT

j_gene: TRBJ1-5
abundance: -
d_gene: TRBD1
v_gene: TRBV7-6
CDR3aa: CASRTPGDRGYSNQPQHF
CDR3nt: TGTGCCAGCAGGACCCCCGGAGACAGGGGATATAGCAATCAGCCCCAGCATTTT

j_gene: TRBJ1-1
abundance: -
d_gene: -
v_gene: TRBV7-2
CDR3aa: CASSFSQVNTEAFF
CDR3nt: TGTGCCAGCAGCTTTTCACAGGTGAACACTGAAGCTTTCTTT

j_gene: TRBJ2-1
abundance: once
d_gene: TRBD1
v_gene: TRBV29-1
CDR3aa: CSVLLGQGGQFF
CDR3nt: TGCAGCGTTCTTTTGGGACAGGGGGGCCAGTTCTTC

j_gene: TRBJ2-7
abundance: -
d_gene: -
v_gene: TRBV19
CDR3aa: CASRKETGSYEQYF
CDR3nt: TGTGCCAGTAGGAAAGAGACAGGATCCTACGAGCAGTACTTC

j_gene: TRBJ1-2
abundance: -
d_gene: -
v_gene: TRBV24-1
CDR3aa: CATSDSNRDWVGYTF
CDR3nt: TGTGCCACCAGTGATTCGAACAGGGATTGGGTTGGCTACACCTTC

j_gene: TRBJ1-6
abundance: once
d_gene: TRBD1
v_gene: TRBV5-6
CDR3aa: CTSSWDRINSPLHF
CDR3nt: TGTACCAGCAGCTGGGACAGAATTAATTCACCCCTCCACTTT

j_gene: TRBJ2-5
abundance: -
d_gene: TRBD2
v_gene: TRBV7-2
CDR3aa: CASSLVAGGERETQYF
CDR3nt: TGTGCCAGCAGCTTAGTAGCGGGAGGGGAGCGAGAGACCCAGTACTTC

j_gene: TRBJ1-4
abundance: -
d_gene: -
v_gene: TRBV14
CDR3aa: CASSQASAGSNEKLFF
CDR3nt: TGTGCCAGCAGCCAAGCATCGGCAGGGTCTAATGAAAAACTGTTTTTT

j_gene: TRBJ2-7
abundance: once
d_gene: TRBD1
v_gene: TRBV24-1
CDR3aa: CATSDSGQGPDYEQYF
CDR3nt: TGTGCCACCAGTGATTCCGGACAGGGTCCCGACTACGAGCAGTACTTC

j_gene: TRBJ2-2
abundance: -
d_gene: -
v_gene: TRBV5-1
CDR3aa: CASTPGLNTGELFF
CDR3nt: TGCGCCAGCACCCCCGGTCTGAACACCGGGGAGCTGTTTTTT

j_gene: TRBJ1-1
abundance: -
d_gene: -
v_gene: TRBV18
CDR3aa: CASSGTSNTEAFF
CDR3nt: TGTGCCAGCTCGGGGACTTCTAACACTGAAGCTTTCTTT

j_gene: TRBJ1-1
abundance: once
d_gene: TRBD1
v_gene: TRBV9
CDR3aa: CASSVGQGAGSTEAFF
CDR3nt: TGTGCCAGCAGCGTAGGACAGGGGGCGGGGAGCACTGAAGCTTTCTTT

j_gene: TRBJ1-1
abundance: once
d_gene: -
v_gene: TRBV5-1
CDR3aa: CASSLGPGTEAFF
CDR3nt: TGCGCCAGCAGCTTGGGCCCAGGGACTGAAGCTTTCTTT

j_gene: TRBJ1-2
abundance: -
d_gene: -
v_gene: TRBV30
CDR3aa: CAWSVRNQPEGYTF
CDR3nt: TGTGCCTGGAGTGTACGAAACCAACCGGAGGGCTACACCTTC

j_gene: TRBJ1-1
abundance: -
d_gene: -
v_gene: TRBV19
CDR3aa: CASRQGGTEAFF
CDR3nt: TGTGCCAGTAGGCAGGGAGGAACTGAAGCTTTCTTT

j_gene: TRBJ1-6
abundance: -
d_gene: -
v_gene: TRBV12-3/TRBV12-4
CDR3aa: CASSLAANSPLHF
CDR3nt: TGTGCCAGCAGTTTGGCGGCTAATTCACCCCTCCACTTT

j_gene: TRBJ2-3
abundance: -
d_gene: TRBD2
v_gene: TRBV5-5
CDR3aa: CASSPGLAEPYTQYF
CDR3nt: TGTGCCAGCAGCCCGGGACTAGCGGAACCTTATACGCAGTATTTT

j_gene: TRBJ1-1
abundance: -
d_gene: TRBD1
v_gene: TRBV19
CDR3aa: CASRSGGTEAFF
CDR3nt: TGTGCCAGTAGGTCAGGGGGCACTGAAGCTTTCTTT

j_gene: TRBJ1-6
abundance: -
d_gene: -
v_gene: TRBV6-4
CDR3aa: CASSETLDLPLHF
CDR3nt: TGTGCCAGCAGTGAGACTCTTGACCTACCCCTCCACTTT

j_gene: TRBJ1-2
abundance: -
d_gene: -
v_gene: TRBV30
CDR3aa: CAWSEGKGIYGYTF
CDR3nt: TGTGCCTGGAGTGAGGGGAAAGGAATATATGGCTACACCTTC

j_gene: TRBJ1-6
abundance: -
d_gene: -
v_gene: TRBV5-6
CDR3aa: CASSLSSPWYNSPLHF
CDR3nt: TGTGCCAGCAGCTTGTCGAGCCCCTGGTATAATTCACCCCTCCACTTT

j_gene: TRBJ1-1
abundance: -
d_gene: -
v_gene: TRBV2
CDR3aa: CASSAQGINAEAFF
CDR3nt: TGTGCCAGCAGTGCCCAGGGAATCAACGCTGAAGCTTTCTTT

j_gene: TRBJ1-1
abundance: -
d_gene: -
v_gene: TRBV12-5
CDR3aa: CASGQDRYEAFF
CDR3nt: TGTGCTAGTGGCCAAGACAGATATGAAGCTTTCTTT

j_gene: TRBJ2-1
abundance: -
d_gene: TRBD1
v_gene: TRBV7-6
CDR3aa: CASSSFRDRSNNEQFF
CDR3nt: TGTGCCAGCAGCTCCTTCAGGGACAGGTCCAACAATGAGCAGTTCTTC